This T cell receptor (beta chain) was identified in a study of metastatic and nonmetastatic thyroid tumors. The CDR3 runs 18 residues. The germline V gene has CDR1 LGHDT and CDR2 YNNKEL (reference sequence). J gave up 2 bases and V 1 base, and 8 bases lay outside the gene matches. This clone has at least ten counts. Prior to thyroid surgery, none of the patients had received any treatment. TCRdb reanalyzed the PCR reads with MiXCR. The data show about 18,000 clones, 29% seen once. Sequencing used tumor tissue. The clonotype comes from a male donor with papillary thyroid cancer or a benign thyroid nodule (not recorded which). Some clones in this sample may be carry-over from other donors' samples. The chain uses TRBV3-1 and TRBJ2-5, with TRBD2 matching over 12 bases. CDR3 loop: CASSQVLAGGGGQETQYF. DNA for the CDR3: TGTGCCAGCAGCCAAGTACTAGCGGGAGGAGGAGGGCAAGAGACCCAGTACTTC.